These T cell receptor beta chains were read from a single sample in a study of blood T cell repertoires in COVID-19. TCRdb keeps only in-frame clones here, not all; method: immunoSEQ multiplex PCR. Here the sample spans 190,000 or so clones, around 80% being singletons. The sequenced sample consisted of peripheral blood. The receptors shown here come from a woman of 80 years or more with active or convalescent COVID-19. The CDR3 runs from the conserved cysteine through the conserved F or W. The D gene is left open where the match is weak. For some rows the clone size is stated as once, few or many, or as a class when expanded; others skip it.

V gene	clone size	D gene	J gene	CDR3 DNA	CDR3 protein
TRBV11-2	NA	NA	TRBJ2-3	TGTGCCAGCAGCCCTCGGGGACTGCCCGTTAATACGCAGTATTTT	CASSPRGLPVNTQYF
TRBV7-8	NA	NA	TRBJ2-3	TGTGCCAGCAGCCGACCGAGGTTGTGGGGGGGCACAGATACGCAGTATTTT	CASSRPRLWGGTDTQYF
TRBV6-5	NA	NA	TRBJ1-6	TGTGCCAGCACCAGCGGACAGTACTATAATTCACCCCTCCACTTT	CASTSGQYYNSPLHF
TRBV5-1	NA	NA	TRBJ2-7	TGCGCCAGCAGCTTGTACAATAACGAGCAGTACTTC	CASSLYNNEQYF
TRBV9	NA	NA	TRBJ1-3	TGTGCCAGCAGCGTAGGGCCAGGGTTAGGTGGAAACACCATATATTTT	CASSVGPGLGGNTIYF
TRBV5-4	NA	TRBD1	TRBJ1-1	TGTGCCAGCAGCATTGGAAGGGGGACAGGGCCGAACACTGAAGCTTTCTTT	CASSIGRGTGPNTEAFF
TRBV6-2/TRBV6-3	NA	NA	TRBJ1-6	TGTGCCAGCAGTTACGGCCCACCAGGGGCCGTGAATTCACCCCTCCACTTT	CASSYGPPGAVNSPLHF
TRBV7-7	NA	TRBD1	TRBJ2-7	TGTGCCAGCAGCCCAGGACAGGGAGTAGAGCAGTACTTC	CASSPGQGVEQYF
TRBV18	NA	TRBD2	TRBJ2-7	TGTGCCAGCTCACCACCGAATAGCGGGGGCCTTACCAGGAGCGAGCAGTACTTC	CASSPPNSGGLTRSEQYF
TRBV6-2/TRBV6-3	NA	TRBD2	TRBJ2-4	TGTGCCAGCAGTCGACTAGCCGTGTCCAAAAACATTCAGTACTTC	CASSRLAVSKNIQYF
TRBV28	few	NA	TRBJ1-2	TGTGCCAGCAGTTTGGTAGGGGTGATGAGCTATGGCTACACCTTC	CASSLVGVMSYGYTF
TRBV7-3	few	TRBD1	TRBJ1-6	TGTGCCAGCAGCCCGACAGGGTCCTATAATTCACCCCTCCACTTT	CASSPTGSYNSPLHF
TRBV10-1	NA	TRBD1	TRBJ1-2	TGCGCCAGATTCCGGGACAGGGGTCCTTATGGCTACACCTTC	CARFRDRGPYGYTF
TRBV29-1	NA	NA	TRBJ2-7	TGCAGCGTTGAAGTACCCGGACAGCTCTACGAGCAGTACTTC	CSVEVPGQLYEQYF
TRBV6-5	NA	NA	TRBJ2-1	TGTGCCAGCGCCCCGTTGGGCTACAATGATGAGCAGTTCTTC	CASAPLGYNDEQFF
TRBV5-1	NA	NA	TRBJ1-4	TGCGCCAGCAGCTTGGATGGTAGGGGACAAGGTATTATAGGGAAACTGTTTTTT	CASSLDGRGQGIIGKLFF
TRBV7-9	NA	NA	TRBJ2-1	TGTGCCAGCAGCTCCCCGGGTCACGAGGGCAATGAGCAGTTCTTC	CASSSPGHEGNEQFF
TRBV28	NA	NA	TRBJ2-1	TGTGCCAGCACCAACGGCGGCTCCTACAATGAGCAGTTCTTC	CASTNGGSYNEQFF
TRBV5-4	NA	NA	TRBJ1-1	TGTGCCAGCAGCTTGTCAGGGGAGTCTATAGGGACTGAAGCTTTCTTT	CASSLSGESIGTEAFF
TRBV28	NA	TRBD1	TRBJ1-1	TGTGCCAGCAGTCGACAGGGGGCGAACACTGAAGCTTTCTTT	CASSRQGANTEAFF
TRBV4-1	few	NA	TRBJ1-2	TGCGCCAGCAGCCAAGATCGCGCATATGGCTACACCTTC	CASSQDRAYGYTF
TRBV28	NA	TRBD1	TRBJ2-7	TGTGCCAGCAGTTCGCAGGGGGCTTTCTACGAGCAGTACTTC	CASSSQGAFYEQYF
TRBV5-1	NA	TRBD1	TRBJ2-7	TGCGCCAGCGGACCGGGACAGGGGCACTACGAGCAGTACTTC	CASGPGQGHYEQYF
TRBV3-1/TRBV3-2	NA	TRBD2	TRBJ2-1	TGTGCCAGCAGAGGACTAGCGGGGGGAGGGAGCAATGAGCAGTTCTTC	CASRGLAGGGSNEQFF